This TCR beta chain was profiled in a study of T cell repertoires in cytomegalovirus infection. Points from the study as a whole: There were HLA-C-restricted CMV-specific TCR beta clonotypes dominating the ex vivo response. Cumulative frequency (of public TCR beta family members) identified carriers of CMV plus the relevant HLA.

Germline loops: CDR1 SGHTA, CDR2 FQGTGA. V shed 2 bases and J shed 1 base, with 12 bases lying between them. The CDR3 is 16 residues long. TCRdb re-derived calls from the reads in MiXCR, one entry per CDR3 protein. The table lists a few hundred thousand distinct CDR3 sequences, 20% to 25% of them singletons, with 15% to 20% in the top ten. This clonotype was counted at least ten times. The antigen is not known. Material: CD8+ T cells from PBMCs. The genes are TRBV7-3 and TRBJ2-1; D is perhaps TRBD1 or TRBD2 (5 bases each). The TCR sequence derives from a human donor in good health (CMV status not recorded). Some clones in this sample may be carry-over from other donors' samples. CDR3: CASSLGGDWSYNEQFF. CDR3 coding DNA: TGTGCCAGCAGCTTAGGGGGAGACTGGTCCTACAATGAGCAGTTCTTC.